These 27 T cell receptor beta chains were sequenced from one sample in a study of healthy donors' naive CD4 and CD8 T cells. A linear amplification protocol produced the TCR libraries from 500 ng of total RNA. TCRdb used MiXCR to reprocess the reads, holding one entry per CDR3 protein. The data contain some 190,000 distinct CDR3 sequences, 74% of them seen just once; the ten biggest clones take up roughly 2.4%. Specimen: naive CD4+ and CD8+ T cells sorted from blood, pooled from several donors. These receptors came from a pool of human donors in good health; the sample pools cells from several healthy donors.

J is TRBJ2-5 and V is TRBV29-1; D tentatively reads TRBD1 or TRBD2 (6 bases each). This CDR3 has 14 residues. Per the germline V gene, CDR1 is SQVTM and CDR2 is ANQGSEA. V gave up 5 bases and J gave up 2 bases, with 15 bases separating them. This CDR3 is CSVRKSGAQETQYF. In DNA, the CDR3 is TGCAGCGTTCGCAAGTCGGGGGCGCAAGAGACCCAGTACTTC.

CDR3 sequence (DNA): TGCAGTGCTACAGGGGCTAGCGGGGGTACCAATGAGCAGTTCTTC. Protein product: CSATGASGGTNEQFF. This rearrangement joins TRBV20-1 to TRBJ2-1; 10 bases fit TRBD2. The germline V gene has CDR1 DFQATT and CDR2 SNEGSKA (reference sequence). This CDR3 comprises 15 residues. Losses at the gene ends were 4 bases for V and 6 bases for J; bases not matched to a gene: 9.

The genes are TRBV6-5 and TRBJ2-7; 9 positions match TRBD2. The CDR3 totals 15 residues. With V trimmed by 0 bases and J by 3 bases, 3 bases remained unmatched. The germline gives CDR1 MNHEY, CDR2 SVGAGI. CDR3 sequence reads: CASSYSGSGSYEQYF. CDR3 in DNA: TGTGCCAGCAGTTACTCGGGTAGCGGGAGCTACGAGCAGTACTTC.

Concerning this clonotype: Germline and junction disagree at one end, which may indicate a read error. The CDR3 region has the DNA TGTGCCAGCAGCCTAGACCCCTCCGTTTACGAGCAGTACTTC. It is translated as CASSLDPSVYEQYF. V and J are TRBV11-2 and TRBJ2-7; D gene ambiguous. CDR1 is SGHAT and CDR2 is FQNNGV in the germline V gene. The CDR3 extends over 14 amino acids.

The chain employs TRBV6-5 and TRBJ2-7, with D unclear. The V gene's germline CDR1 is MNHEY and CDR2 SVGAGI. Trimming cost V 2 bases and J 0 bases, with 11 bases left between them. The CDR3 totals 15 residues. The CDR3 DNA sequence: TGTGCCAGCAGTTACGAACAGCCGAGCTCCTACGAGCAGTACTTC. It translates to CASSYEQPSSYEQYF.

This chain links TRBV20-1 with TRBJ2-7; D is unclear. With 5 bases removed from V and 3 bases from J, the gap between germline ends came to 8 bases. CDR3 length equals 11 residues. Per germline, CDR1 DFQATT and CDR2 SNEGSKA (reference sequence). The CDR3 bases are TGCAGTGCTTACCCGGACTACGAGCAGTACTTC. This codes for CSAYPDYEQYF.

The chain employs TRBV4-1 and TRBJ2-7, with TRBD1 matching over 8 bases. CDR3 length equals 16 residues. Unmatched junction bases numbered 12, after V lost 4 bases and J lost 4 bases. Germline assignment: CDR1 MGHRA and CDR2 YSYEKL. CDR3 coding DNA: TGCGCCAGCAGCCCTCGACAGGGGCAATTCGCGTACGAGCAGTACTTC. Encoded protein: CASSPRQGQFAYEQYF.

This clonotype appeared once. This chain links TRBV20-1 with TRBJ2-7; the D gene could be TRBD1 or TRBD2 (5 bases each). CDR1 is DFQATT, CDR2 SNEGSKA, per germline (reference sequence). The CDR3 sequence is 15 residues long. V dropped 1 base and J dropped 1 base, with 14 bases sitting between them. CDR3 residues: CSARGGSGGSYEQYF. Here the CDR3 DNA reads TGCAGTGCTAGAGGGGGCAGCGGCGGGTCCTACGAGCAGTACTTC.

This clonotype showed up just a few times. The chain employs TRBV29-1 and TRBJ1-1, with a weak D call TRBD1 (5 bases). With 4 bases removed from V and 9 bases from J, the gap between germline ends came to 21 bases. The germline gives CDR1 SQVTM, CDR2 ANQGSEA. This CDR3 is built from 14 residues. CDR3 loop: CSVASTREQAKAFF. The CDR3 DNA reads as TGCAGCGTTGCCAGTACCCGGGAACAGGCCAAAGCTTTCTTT.

The chain is built from TRBV19 and TRBJ1-1; D gene uncertain. This CDR3 comprises 14 residues. CDR1 and CDR2 from the germline V gene are LNHDA and SQIVND (reference sequence). Trimming took off 4 bases at V and 2 bases at J, with 11 bases between the two ends. In DNA, the CDR3 is TGTGCCAGTAGTAGAGGTCTAGAAAACACTGAAGCTTTCTTT. Translated, it gives CASSRGLENTEAFF. Full variable domain (missing parts from reference TRBV19 and TRBJ1-1): DGGITQSPKYLFRKEGQNVTLSCEQNLNHDAMYWYRQDPGQGLRLIYYSQIVNDFQKGDIAEGYSVSREKKESFPLTVTSAQKNPTAFYLCASSRGLENTEAFFGQGTRLTVV.

The chain couples TRBV6-5 to TRBJ2-1; 7 nucleotides agree with TRBD1. The V gene end was trimmed by 7 bases and the J gene end by 1 base; junction bases not matched to a gene: 4. The CDR3 has 14 residues. The germline V gene has CDR1 MNHEY and CDR2 SVGAGI. CDR3 DNA: TGTGCCAGCACCCCGACAGGGTCCTACAATGAGCAGTTCTTC. Residues: CASTPTGSYNEQFF.

The rearrangement links TRBV29-1 to TRBJ1-1; TRBD1 might be the D (5 bases). CDR1 is SQVTM, CDR2 ANQGSEA, per germline. This CDR3 spans 14 amino acids. V lost 3 bases and J lost 14, with 25 bases in between. Here the CDR3 DNA reads TGCAGCGTTGAGGTCAGTGGGCCCTGGGGCCGCCGGTTCTTT. It yields the protein CSVEVSGPWGRRFF.

This chain connects TRBV29-1 to TRBJ1-2; TRBD1 is a possible D gene (5 bases). Germline lookup yields CDR1 SQVTM and CDR2 ANQGSEA. The ends were cut back, 7 bases at V and 0 bases at J, with 15 bases in the middle. This CDR3 comprises 14 residues. This CDR3 reads CSAPGLSANYGYTF. In DNA form, the CDR3 reads TGCAGCGCACCGGGACTTTCAGCTAACTATGGCTACACCTTC.

This clonotype appeared once. V is TRBV11-1 and J is TRBJ1-5; D not resolved. The CDR3 consists of 12 residues. The V gene lost 2 bases and the J gene lost 7 bases, with 6 bases spanning the gap. Germline CDR1 SGHAT, CDR2 FQDESV (reference sequence). CDR3 nucleotide sequence: TGTGCCAGCAGCTTACCGGGACAGCCCCAGCATTTT. Residues: CASSLPGQPQHF.

This sequence joins TRBV20-1 and TRBJ2-1; D remains unclear. V lost 1 base, J lost 14 bases, and 12 bases lay in between. This CDR3 spans 11 amino acids. In germline, CDR1 is DFQATT, CDR2 SNEGSKA (reference sequence). Written as DNA, the CDR3 is TGCAGTGCTAGAGCATCCACCTTGGAGTTCTTC. As protein: CSARASTLEFF.

The chain recombines TRBV27 with TRBJ2-1; D unclear. This CDR3 comprises 15 residues. Trimming took 2 bases from V and 8 from J, leaving 16 bases between them. Germline lookup yields CDR1 MNHEY and CDR2 SMNVEV (reference sequence). The CDR3 here is CASSLAYSGEDEQFF. The CDR3 nucleotides are TGTGCCAGCAGTTTAGCGTATAGTGGGGAAGATGAGCAGTTCTTC.

A word on this clonotype: One end of the junction does not line up with germline, which may come from a read error. V and J are TRBV6-5 and TRBJ2-5; a possible D gene is TRBD2 (6 bases). This CDR3 is 11 amino acids long. From germline, CDR1 is MNHEY and CDR2 SVGAGI. DNA for the CDR3: TGTGCCATCAATTCTAGCGTTGAACATGGGTTC. Protein: CAINSSVEHGF.

The chain joins TRBV27 to TRBJ2-6; no firm D call. The ends were cut back, 9 bases at V and 0 bases at J, with 21 bases in the middle. This CDR3 spans 18 amino acids. CDR1 and CDR2 from the germline V gene are MNHEY and SMNVEV (reference sequence). The CDR3 DNA follows: TGTGCCAGTAAGGTGATCCAGTCCCATAGCTCTGGGGCCAACGTCCTGACTTTC. Translating it yields CASKVIQSHSSGANVLTF.

The chain is built from TRBV29-1 and TRBJ2-7; TRBD2 aligns across 8 bases. The CDR3 is made up of 13 amino acids. Trimming at V came to 4 bases and at J to 3 bases, leaving 5 bases not matched to a gene. CDR1 and CDR2 from the germline V gene are SQVTM and ANQGSEA. The CDR3 nucleotides are TGCAGCGTTGGGGGCGGGAGGAACTACGAGCAGTACTTC. The encoded protein is CSVGGGRNYEQYF.

The rearrangement links TRBV10-3 to TRBJ2-3; a weak D match, TRBD1 (6 bases). V dropped 7 bases and J dropped 6 bases, with 11 bases sitting between them. The CDR3 is 12 amino acids. The germline gives CDR1 ENHRY, CDR2 SYGVKD. Here the CDR3 reads CAIKTGVDTQYF. The CDR3 DNA reads as TGTGCCATCAAGACAGGTGTGGATACGCAGTATTTT.

This chain joins TRBV6-2 or TRBV6-3 and TRBJ2-7; D perhaps matches TRBD1 (5 bases). Germline-derived CDR1 and CDR2 are MNHEY and SVGEGT. The length of the CDR3 is 15 residues. The ends were cut back, 6 bases at V and 2 bases at J, with 17 bases in the middle. The CDR3, as DNA: TGTGCCAGCAGCCGTCCGGGCAGGGAAGCCTACGAGCAGTACTTC. Translation gives CASSRPGREAYEQYF.

The chain employs TRBV27 and TRBJ1-1, with unresolved D. This CDR3 has 13 residues. The germline CDR1 and CDR2 sequences are MNHEY and SMNVEV (reference sequence). V dropped 0 bases and J dropped 5 bases, with 7 bases sitting between them. In nucleotides, the CDR3 is TGTGCCAGCAGTTTATCTGTGGAGACTGAAGCTTTCTTT. Its protein product is CASSLSVETEAFF.

The rearrangement joins TRBV11-2 to TRBJ1-2, with 10 bases matching TRBD1. This CDR3 is built from 15 residues. The germline CDR1 and CDR2 sequences are SGHAT and FQNNGV. J lost 4 bases, V lost 3 bases, and 5 bases had no gene match. This CDR3 is CASSFRDRGIYGYTF. In DNA, the CDR3 is TGTGCCAGCAGCTTCCGGGACAGGGGTATCTATGGCTACACCTTC.

The chain uses TRBV14 and TRBJ2-5; D ambiguous. The ends were cut back, 0 bases at V and 0 bases at J, with 5 bases in the middle. In germline, CDR1 is SGHDN, CDR2 FVKESK. CDR3 length equals 14 residues. The CDR3 DNA reads as TGTGCCAGCAGCCAAGACGGCGACCAAGAGACCCAGTACTTC. This encodes CASSQDGDQETQYF.

The chain is built from TRBV19 and TRBJ2-1; perhaps TRBD1 as D (5 bases). The CDR3 extends over 13 amino acids. V was shortened by 0 bases and J by 15 bases, with 15 bases between the two germline ends. Germline V gene sequence: CDR1 LNHDA, CDR2 SQIVND (reference sequence). The CDR3 protein is CASSIDLDTLGFF. CDR3 coding DNA: TGTGCCAGTAGTATAGATCTGGACACTTTGGGGTTCTTC.

The chain carries TRBV19 and TRBJ2-3; TRBD1 agrees at 8 bases. Germline values: CDR1 LNHDA, CDR2 SQIVND (reference sequence). The CDR3 length is 15 residues. V was clipped by 2 bases and J by 3 bases; unmatched bases: 4. The CDR3 DNA sequence: TGTGCCAGTAGTATATCCACAGGGGGGACAGATACGCAGTATTTT. It specifies CASSISTGGTDTQYF.

The J gene is TRBJ2-7, the V gene TRBV6-1, with 7 bases lining up with TRBD1. CDR1 and CDR2 from the germline V gene are MNHNS and SASEGT. CDR3 length: 15 amino acids. The trim removed 0 bases at V and 3 bases at J, leaving 5 bases unmatched. For the CDR3, the DNA is TGTGCCAGCAGTGAAGCGGGGACAGAAATCTACGAGCAGTACTTC. Translation gives CASSEAGTEIYEQYF.